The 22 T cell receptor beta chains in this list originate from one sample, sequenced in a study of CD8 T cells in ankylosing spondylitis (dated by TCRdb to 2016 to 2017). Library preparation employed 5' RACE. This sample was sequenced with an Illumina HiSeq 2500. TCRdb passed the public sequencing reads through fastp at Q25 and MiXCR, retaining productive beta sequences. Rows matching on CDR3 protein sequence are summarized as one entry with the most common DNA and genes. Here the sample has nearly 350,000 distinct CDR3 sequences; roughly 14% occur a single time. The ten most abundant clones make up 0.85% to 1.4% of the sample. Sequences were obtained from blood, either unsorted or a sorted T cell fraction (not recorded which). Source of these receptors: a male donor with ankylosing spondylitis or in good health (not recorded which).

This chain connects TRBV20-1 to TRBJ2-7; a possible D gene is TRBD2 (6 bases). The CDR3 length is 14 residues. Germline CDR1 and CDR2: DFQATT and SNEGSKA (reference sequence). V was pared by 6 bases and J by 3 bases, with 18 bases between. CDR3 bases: TGCAGTGCCTCGGGAGCAGGAAGAAGCTACGAGCAGTACTTC. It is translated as CSASGAGRSYEQYF.

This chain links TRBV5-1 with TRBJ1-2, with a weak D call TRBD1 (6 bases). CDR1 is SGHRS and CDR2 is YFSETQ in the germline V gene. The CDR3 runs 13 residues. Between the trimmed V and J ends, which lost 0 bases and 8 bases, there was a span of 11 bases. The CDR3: CASSLGAGEGYTF. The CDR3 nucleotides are TGCGCCAGCAGCTTGGGGGCAGGGGAAGGCTACACCTTC.

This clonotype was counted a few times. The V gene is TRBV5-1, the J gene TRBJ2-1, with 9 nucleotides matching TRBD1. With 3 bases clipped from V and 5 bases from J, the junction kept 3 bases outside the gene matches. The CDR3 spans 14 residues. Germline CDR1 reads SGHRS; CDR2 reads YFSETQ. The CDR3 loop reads CASSSGDRDNEQFF. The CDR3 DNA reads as TGCGCCAGCAGCTCCGGGGACAGGGACAATGAGCAGTTCTTC.

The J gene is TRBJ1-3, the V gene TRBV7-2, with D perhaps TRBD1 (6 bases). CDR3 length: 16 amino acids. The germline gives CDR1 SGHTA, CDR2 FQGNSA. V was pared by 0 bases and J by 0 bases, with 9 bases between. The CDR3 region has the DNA TGTGCCAGCAGCTTAGCGGGGGGCAGCTCTGGAAACACCATATATTTT. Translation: CASSLAGGSSGNTIYF.

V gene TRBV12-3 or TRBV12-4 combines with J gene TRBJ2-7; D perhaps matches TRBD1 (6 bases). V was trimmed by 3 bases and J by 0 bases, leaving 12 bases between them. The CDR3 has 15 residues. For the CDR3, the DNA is TGTGCCAGCAGTTTGACAAAGGGGGACTCCTACGAGCAGTACTTC. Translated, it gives CASSLTKGDSYEQYF.

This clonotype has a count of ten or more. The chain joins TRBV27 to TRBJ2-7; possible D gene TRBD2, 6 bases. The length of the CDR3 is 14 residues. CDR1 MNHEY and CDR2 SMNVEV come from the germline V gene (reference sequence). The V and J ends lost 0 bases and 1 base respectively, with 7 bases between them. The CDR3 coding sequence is TGTGCCAGCAGTTTATCGGGACTTTCCTACGAGCAGTACTTC. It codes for CASSLSGLSYEQYF.

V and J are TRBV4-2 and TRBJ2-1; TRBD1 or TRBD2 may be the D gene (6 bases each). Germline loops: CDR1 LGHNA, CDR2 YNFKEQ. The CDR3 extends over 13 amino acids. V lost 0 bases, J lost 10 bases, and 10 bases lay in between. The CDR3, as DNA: TGTGCCAGCAGCCAAGACGACGGGGGCGAGCAGTTCTTC. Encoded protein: CASSQDDGGEQFF.

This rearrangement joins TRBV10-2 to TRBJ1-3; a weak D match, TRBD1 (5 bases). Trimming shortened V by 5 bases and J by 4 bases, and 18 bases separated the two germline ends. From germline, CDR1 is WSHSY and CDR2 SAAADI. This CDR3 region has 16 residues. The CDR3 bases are TGCGCCAGCAGTTCCGGGACCATCAACCTCGGAAACACCATATATTTT. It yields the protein CASSSGTINLGNTIYF.

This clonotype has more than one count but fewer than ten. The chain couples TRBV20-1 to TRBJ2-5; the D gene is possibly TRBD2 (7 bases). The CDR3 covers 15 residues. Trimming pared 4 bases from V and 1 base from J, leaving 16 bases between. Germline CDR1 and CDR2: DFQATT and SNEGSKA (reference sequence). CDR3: CSAKGVASGQETQYF. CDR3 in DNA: TGCAGTGCTAAGGGGGTGGCTAGCGGCCAAGAGACCCAGTACTTC.

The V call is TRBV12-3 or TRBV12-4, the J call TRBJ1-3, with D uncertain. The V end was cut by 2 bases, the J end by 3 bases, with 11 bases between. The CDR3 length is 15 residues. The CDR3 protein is CASSLRLGSGNTIYF. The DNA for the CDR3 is TGTGCCAGCAGTTTACGGCTAGGGAGTGGAAACACCATATATTTT.

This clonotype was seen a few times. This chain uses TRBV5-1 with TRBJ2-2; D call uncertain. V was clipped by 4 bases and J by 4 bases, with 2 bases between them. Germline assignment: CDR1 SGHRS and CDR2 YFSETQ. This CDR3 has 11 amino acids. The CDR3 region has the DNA TGCGCCAGCAGCACCACCGGGGAGCTGTTTTTT. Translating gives CASSTTGELFF.

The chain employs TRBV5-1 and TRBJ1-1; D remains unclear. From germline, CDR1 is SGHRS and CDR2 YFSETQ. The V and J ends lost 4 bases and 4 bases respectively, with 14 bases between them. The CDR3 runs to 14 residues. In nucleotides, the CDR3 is TGCGCCAGCAGCACGGGGTCCCTGGGCACTGAAGCTTTCTTT. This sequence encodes CASSTGSLGTEAFF.

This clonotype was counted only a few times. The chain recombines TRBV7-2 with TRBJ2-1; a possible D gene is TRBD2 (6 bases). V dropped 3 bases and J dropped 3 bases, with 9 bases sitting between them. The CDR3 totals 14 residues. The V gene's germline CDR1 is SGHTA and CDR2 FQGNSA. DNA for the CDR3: TGTGCCAGCAGCTTTGCGGGGATCTACAATGAGCAGTTCTTC. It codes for CASSFAGIYNEQFF.

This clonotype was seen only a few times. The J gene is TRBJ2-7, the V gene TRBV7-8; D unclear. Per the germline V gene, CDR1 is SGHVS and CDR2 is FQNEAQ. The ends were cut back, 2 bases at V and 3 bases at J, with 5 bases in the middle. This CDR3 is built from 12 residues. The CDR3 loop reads CASSLSDYEQYF. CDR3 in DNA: TGTGCCAGCAGCTTAAGTGACTACGAGCAGTACTTC.

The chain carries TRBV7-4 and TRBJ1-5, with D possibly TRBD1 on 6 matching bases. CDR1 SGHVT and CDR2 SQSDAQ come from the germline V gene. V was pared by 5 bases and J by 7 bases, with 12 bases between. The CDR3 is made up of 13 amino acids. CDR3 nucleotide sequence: TGTGCCAGCAGCCTTGGGGGCGTCCAGCCCCAGCATTTT. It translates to CASSLGGVQPQHF.

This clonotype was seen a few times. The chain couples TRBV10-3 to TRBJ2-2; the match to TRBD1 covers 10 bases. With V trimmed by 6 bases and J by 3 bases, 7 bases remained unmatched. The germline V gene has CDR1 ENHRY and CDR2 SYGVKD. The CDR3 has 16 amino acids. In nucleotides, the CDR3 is TGTGCCATCAGGCGAGGCGGACAGGGGGACACCGGGGAGCTGTTTTTT. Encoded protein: CAIRRGGQGDTGELFF.

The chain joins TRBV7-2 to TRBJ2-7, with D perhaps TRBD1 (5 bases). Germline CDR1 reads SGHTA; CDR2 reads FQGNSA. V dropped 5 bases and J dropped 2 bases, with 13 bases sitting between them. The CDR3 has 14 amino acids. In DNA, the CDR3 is TGTGCCAGCAGCCCCCCGTACAGGACCTACGAGCAGTACTTC. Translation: CASSPPYRTYEQYF.

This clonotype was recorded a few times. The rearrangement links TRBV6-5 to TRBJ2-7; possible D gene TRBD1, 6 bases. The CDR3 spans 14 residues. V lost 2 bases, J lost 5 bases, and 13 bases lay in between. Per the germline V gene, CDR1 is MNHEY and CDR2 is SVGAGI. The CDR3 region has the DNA TGTGCCAGCAGTTACAGGTTGAGGGACAACGAGCAGTACTTC. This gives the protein CASSYRLRDNEQYF.

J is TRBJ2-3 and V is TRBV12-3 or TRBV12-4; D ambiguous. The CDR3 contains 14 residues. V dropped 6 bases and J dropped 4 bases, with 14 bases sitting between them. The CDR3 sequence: CASSSGPVPDTQYF. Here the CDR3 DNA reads TGTGCCAGCAGCTCAGGACCGGTTCCAGATACGCAGTATTTT.

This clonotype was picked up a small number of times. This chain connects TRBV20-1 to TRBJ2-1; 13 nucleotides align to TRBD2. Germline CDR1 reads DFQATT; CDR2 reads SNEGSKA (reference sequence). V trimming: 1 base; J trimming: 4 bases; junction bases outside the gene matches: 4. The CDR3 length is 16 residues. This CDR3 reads CSARGTSGRGYNEQFF. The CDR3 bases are TGCAGTGCTAGAGGGACTAGCGGGAGAGGGTACAATGAGCAGTTCTTC.

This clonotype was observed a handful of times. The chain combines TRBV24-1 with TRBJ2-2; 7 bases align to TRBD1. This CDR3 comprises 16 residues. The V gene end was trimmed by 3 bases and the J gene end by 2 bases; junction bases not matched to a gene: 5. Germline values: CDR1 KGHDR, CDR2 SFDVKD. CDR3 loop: CATSDRDSPNTGELFF. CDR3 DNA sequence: TGTGCCACCAGTGATCGGGACAGCCCTAACACCGGGGAGCTGTTTTTT.

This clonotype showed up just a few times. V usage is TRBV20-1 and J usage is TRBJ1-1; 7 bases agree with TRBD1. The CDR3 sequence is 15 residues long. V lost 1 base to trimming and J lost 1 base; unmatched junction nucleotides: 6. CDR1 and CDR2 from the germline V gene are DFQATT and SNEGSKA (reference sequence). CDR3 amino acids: CSARVRDSSNTEAFF. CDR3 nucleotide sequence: TGCAGTGCTAGAGTCAGGGACAGTTCGAACACTGAAGCTTTCTTT.